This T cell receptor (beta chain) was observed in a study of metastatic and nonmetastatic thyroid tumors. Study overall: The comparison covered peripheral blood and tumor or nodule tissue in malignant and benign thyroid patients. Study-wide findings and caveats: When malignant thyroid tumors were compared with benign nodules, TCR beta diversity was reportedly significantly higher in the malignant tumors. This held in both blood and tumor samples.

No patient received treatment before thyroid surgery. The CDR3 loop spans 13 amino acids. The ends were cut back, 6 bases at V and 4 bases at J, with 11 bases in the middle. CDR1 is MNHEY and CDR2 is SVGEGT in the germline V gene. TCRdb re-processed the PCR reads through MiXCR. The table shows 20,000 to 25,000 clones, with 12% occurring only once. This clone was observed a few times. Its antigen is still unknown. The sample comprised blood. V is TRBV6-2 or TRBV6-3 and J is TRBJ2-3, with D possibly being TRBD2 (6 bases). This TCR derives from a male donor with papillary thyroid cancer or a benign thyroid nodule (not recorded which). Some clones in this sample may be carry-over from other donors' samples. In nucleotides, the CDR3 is TGTGCCAGCAGGGACGGGGGTGCAGATACGCAGTATTTT. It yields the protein CASRDGGADTQYF.